Below, one T cell receptor beta chain is given with its context. Its specific antigen is unknown. No base quality values were provided; no much bigger clone lies one nucleotide off. TCR CDR3 regions were amplified from genomic DNA by multiplex PCR using the deep immunoSEQ assay. Extracted genomic DNA from each cell subset was distributed evenly across all wells of several immunoSEQ 96-well plates, and each plate was treated as a replicate. For sorted subsets, each replicate PCR was loaded with 150 to 250 ng genomic DNA, equivalent to 30,000 to 35,000 T cell genomes. The purified libraries were quantified using a Qubit 3.0 fluorometer, sized with a Bioanalyzer 2100, and then quantified again using the KAPA Library Quantification kit. Every immunoSEQ 96-well plate was sequenced on a separate single-read 150-cycle Illumina NextSeq 550 flow cell. Per the original workflow: Because only junctional sequences without quality scores were contained in the immunoSEQ output, filtering matching that applied to full-length reads could not be performed. To assign V/J genes and CDR3, sequences were annotated against IMGT germline references using PyIR, a Python wrapper for IgBLAST v1.9. Any read was removed if the V/J assignment was weak (E-value above 1e-6), the CDR3 was missing, or the read contained stop codons, out-of-frame junctions, or ambiguous translated residues. A V3J clonotype was defined by an identical inferred V gene, J gene, and CDR3 amino acid sequence. To compute the percentage overlap between repertoires, the number of shared unique clonotypes was divided by the size of the smaller repertoire. Richness of each repertoire was evaluated using RTK rarefaction, the Chao1 estimator, and Recon v2.1 estimates of unobserved clonotypes. Generation probabilities for all TCRbeta clonotypes obtained by the gDNA method from a handful of donors were computed using OLGA. The table comes from immuneACCESS by way of TCRdb, which keeps in-frame sequences with V and J called. Part of the clones is missing from these tables; in studies checked, under half for an unresolved V gene and the rest for unknown reasons. That table gives V, J and clone size, and the DNA gave D and trimming. The sample table contains 2 million to 2.5 million clones; only one count was recorded for approximately 95% of them. Roughly 1% of the sample is held by the ten biggest clonotypes.

The CDR3 starts with the cysteine, ends with the phenylalanine, and has 13 residues. Only CDR3 DNA is held: 39 bases, read in frame from base 1. V ends up 5 bases short and J 8 bases short, with an unmatched junction base count of 7. The germline V gene encodes CDR1 GTSNPN and CDR2 SVGIG (reference sequence). This entry comes from a study of shared clonotypes between healthy human individuals (dated by TCRdb to between 2020 and 2021). At the level of the whole study: A couple of women and three men aged 18 to 49 years were included in the cohort. Blood TCR repertoires of roughly five healthy adults were deeply sequenced to estimate repertoire size and the extent of clonotype sharing between individuals. For each donor, CD4 naive and CD4 memory were each given three plates, CD8 naive was given two plates, and CD8 memory was given one plate. To increase sequencing depth and limit assay-specific biases, TCR repertoire library preparation and sequencing were carried out by different laboratories using diverse techniques. Between about 0.94 and 8.9 billion PBMCs per donor were obtained by leukapheresis. The investigation overall reported the following: Pairwise subsampling indicated that sequencing depth was expected to affect the degree of clonotype sharing among donors. Naive subsets generally had larger estimated clonotype richness than memory subsets did. Incomplete sequencing was indicated by rarefaction of sorted-subset datasets, despite the large sequencing depth. When several donors were compared, the shared fraction of clonotypes was 5% to 6.5% for naive CD4, around 4% for naive CD8, roughly 2.3% for memory CD4, and roughly 0.4% for memory CD8. Compared with non-shared clonotypes, the clonotypes found in all four sorted-subset donors had higher generation probabilities. Sampling was limited to blood, and TCR repertoires in tissue likely differ from TCR repertoires in blood. The genetic and exposure-history diversity represented was limited by the small number of donors.

CD8 naive samples were CD45RO-negative cells positively selected for CCR7, giving a CD45RA+CCR7+ population that excluded TemRA cells. Healthy HIV-negative adults with no recently reported acute infections or vaccinations were included as donors. Every donor was a Caucasian adult living in Nashville, Tennessee, USA. Blood was obtained by leukapheresis, after which PBMCs were separated by Ficoll-Histopaque density gradient centrifugation and cryopreserved in liquid nitrogen vapor phase. Analytical flow cytometry was used to check the purity and quantity of every magnetically sorted T cell population. Each sorted fraction had its genomic DNA isolated and then quantified by UV absorbance on a Nanodrop 2000c.

This chain joins TRBV30 to TRBJ1-2; TRBD1 agrees with 11 junctional bases. The specimen was naive CD8+ T cells sorted from blood. Reading the label with the study, this specimen's cell subset or site is: CD45RA+CCR7+. This clonotype was obtained from a man aged 18 to 29 in good health. The DNA sequence is as follows: TGTGCCTGGGCCCCCGGGACAGGGGGGGGCTACACCTTC. Translated, it reads CAWAPGTGGGYTF.